This entry lists 29 T cell receptor beta chains sequenced from one sample in a study of CD8 T cells in ankylosing spondylitis. TCRdb recomputed calls from the 5' RACE reads with MiXCR, one row per CDR3 protein. The table lists more than 200,000 distinct CDR3 sequences, 20% to 30% of them singletons. Sequencing was done on a sample of blood, either unsorted or a sorted T cell fraction (not recorded which). The receptors come from a male donor with ankylosing spondylitis or in good health (not recorded which).

This clonotype has at least ten counts. The rearrangement links TRBV20-1 to TRBJ2-4; 9 positions match TRBD1. CDR1 and CDR2 (germline): DFQATT, SNEGSKA (reference sequence). The CDR3 runs to 15 residues. V was pared by 2 bases and J by 8 bases, with 10 bases of the junction left unmatched. CDR3 nucleotide sequence: TGCAGTGCTAGACCGGGACAGGGCGGGGTGGACATTCAGTACTTC. Translating gives CSARPGQGGVDIQYF.

This chain links TRBV12-3 or TRBV12-4 with TRBJ2-5; 11 bases fit TRBD2. The CDR3 contains 15 residues. The V and J ends lost 6 bases and 2 bases, in that order; junction bases with no gene match: 5. This CDR3 reads CASRGGTSGQETQYF. The CDR3 bases are TGTGCCAGCAGGGGCGGGACTAGCGGACAAGAGACCCAGTACTTC.

The chain employs TRBV20-1 and TRBJ2-7; D is possibly TRBD1 or TRBD2 (7 bases each). The germline V and J ends were trimmed by 3 bases and 2 bases, with 14 bases remaining between them. Germline CDR1 and CDR2: DFQATT and SNEGSKA (reference sequence). CDR3 length: 14 amino acids. The CDR3 here is CSARVQGGTYEQYF. CDR3 in DNA: TGCAGTGCTAGGGTTCAGGGGGGGACCTACGAGCAGTACTTC.

This clonotype showed up many times. The chain carries TRBV29-1 and TRBJ1-2, with D unresolved. The CDR3 length is 14 residues. CDR1 is SQVTM, CDR2 ANQGSEA, per germline. V dropped 3 bases and J dropped 6 bases, with 17 bases sitting between them. The CDR3 DNA reads TGCAGCGTTGATACGCCAACCCTAAAGAATGGCTACACCTTC. Translation: CSVDTPTLKNGYTF.

V usage is TRBV2 and J usage is TRBJ1-4; D unclear. The CDR3 loop spans 13 amino acids. V lost 2 bases, J lost 7 bases, and 8 bases lay in between. Germline CDR1 is SNHLY and CDR2 is FYNNEI. As DNA, the CDR3 is TGTGCCAGCAGTGAATGGAACGGTGAAAAACTGTTTTTT. Protein product: CASSEWNGEKLFF.

This clonotype has a count of ten or more. The chain employs TRBV28 and TRBJ2-5; no clear D. Germline V lookup: CDR1 MDHEN, CDR2 SYDVKM. The V and J ends lost 5 bases and 2 bases respectively, with 21 bases between them. The CDR3 runs 17 residues. The CDR3 DNA reads as TGTGCCAGCAGTCTCGATGAGTCCGACGGCCTTCAAGAGACCCAGTACTTC. Residues: CASSLDESDGLQETQYF.

This chain links TRBV15 with TRBJ2-5; TRBD1 agrees at 7 bases. Germline CDR1 and CDR2: LNHNV and YYDKDF (reference sequence). Trimming took 2 bases from V and 1 from J; bases not matched to a gene: 7. The CDR3 spans 16 residues. CDR3 in DNA: TGTGCCACCAGCAGAACAGACAGGGCAAGCCAAGAGACCCAGTACTTC. Protein: CATSRTDRASQETQYF.

This clonotype was recorded a few times. The chain has TRBV10-3 and TRBJ2-3; TRBD2 agrees at 9 bases. This CDR3 spans 15 amino acids. Germline CDR1 is ENHRY and CDR2 is SYGVKD. The V and J ends lost 6 bases and 0 bases, in that order; junction bases with no gene match: 4. The CDR3 DNA reads TGTGCCATCAGGGTTAGCGGGGGAAGCACAGATACGCAGTATTTT. It codes for CAIRVSGGSTDTQYF.

The chain recombines TRBV20-1 with TRBJ2-7; maybe TRBD1 (6 bases). Germline V gene sequence: CDR1 DFQATT, CDR2 SNEGSKA (reference sequence). The ends were cut back, 3 bases at V and 3 bases at J, with 15 bases in the middle. This CDR3 has 14 amino acids. This CDR3 reads CSASFPDRNYEQYF. Here the CDR3 DNA reads TGCAGTGCTAGTTTTCCGGACAGAAACTACGAGCAGTACTTC.

The chain has TRBV30 and TRBJ2-7; D not resolved. The V gene lost 1 base and the J gene lost 2 bases, with 3 bases spanning the gap. The CDR3 sequence is 11 residues long. The germline gives CDR1 GTSNPN, CDR2 SVGIG (reference sequence). The DNA of the CDR3 is TGTGCCTGGAGTGGAGCCTACGAGCAGTACTTC. Encoded protein: CAWSGAYEQYF.

This clonotype was detected a few times. The chain has TRBV29-1 and TRBJ2-1, with 12 bases identical to TRBD2. V lost 2 bases to trimming and J lost 12 bases; unmatched junction nucleotides: 5. CDR1 and CDR2 from the germline V gene are SQVTM and ANQGSEA. The CDR3 consists of 13 residues. The CDR3 loop is CSVEKTSGGRQFF. For the CDR3, the DNA is TGCAGCGTTGAAAAAACTAGCGGGGGGCGGCAGTTCTTC.

At least ten counts were recorded for this clonotype. This chain connects TRBV5-1 to TRBJ2-1, with 8 bases aligning to TRBD1. Germline CDR1 SGHRS, CDR2 YFSETQ. Germline trimming cut 1 base from V and 4 bases from J; bases unmatched to any gene: 4. The CDR3 is made up of 15 amino acids. CDR3 in DNA: TGCGCCAGCAGCTTGACAGGGGGTCAATACAATGAGCAGTTCTTC. Translated, it gives CASSLTGGQYNEQFF.

This chain joins TRBV2 and TRBJ2-1; no clear D. Deletions cut 5 bases from V and 6 bases from J, with 5 bases between. CDR1 is SNHLY and CDR2 is FYNNEI in the germline V gene. This CDR3 region has 11 residues. This CDR3 reads CASSKSNEQFF. DNA for the CDR3: TGTGCCAGCAGTAAGTCCAATGAGCAGTTCTTC.

There are a few counts of this clonotype. V and J are TRBV20-1 and TRBJ2-5; 8 nucleotides agree with TRBD2. There are 16 residues in the CDR3. The ends lost 5 bases at V and 3 bases at J; junction bases unmatched: 14. The V gene's germline CDR1 is DFQATT and CDR2 SNEGSKA (reference sequence). In DNA form, the CDR3 reads TGCAGTGCTCTAGGTCGCGATAGCGGGGCAGAAGAGACCCAGTACTTC. The encoded protein is CSALGRDSGAEETQYF.

At least ten counts were recorded for this clonotype. V gene TRBV5-1 combines with J gene TRBJ2-2, with a weak D call TRBD1 (5 bases). Germline assignment: CDR1 SGHRS and CDR2 YFSETQ. CDR3 length: 15 residues. Trimming removed 4 bases from V and 2 bases from J, with 12 bases in between. The CDR3 here is CASSLIDSNTGELFF. The CDR3 DNA reads as TGCGCCAGCAGCCTAATTGACAGTAACACCGGGGAGCTGTTTTTT.

This clonotype appeared a few times. This chain uses TRBV2 with TRBJ2-6, with 8 bases lining up with TRBD1. Unmatched junction bases numbered 5, after V lost 4 bases and J lost 0 bases. This CDR3 comprises 17 residues. CDR1 and CDR2 (germline): SNHLY, FYNNEI. The CDR3 is CASSGDRGTSGANVLTF. The DNA for the CDR3 is TGTGCCAGCAGTGGTGACAGGGGCACCTCTGGGGCCAACGTCCTGACTTTC.

Only a few counts were recorded for this clonotype. The rearrangement joins TRBV18 to TRBJ1-1, with TRBD1 as a possible D gene (6 bases). CDR1 and CDR2 (germline): KGHSH, LQKENI. Trimming took 4 bases from V and 1 from J, leaving 16 bases between them. The CDR3 is made up of 16 amino acids. CDR3 residues: CASSLTGVRGNTEAFF. The CDR3 coding sequence is TGTGCCAGCTCACTAACCGGAGTCAGGGGGAACACTGAAGCTTTCTTT.

In its sample, this clonotype was seen many times. The rearrangement uses TRBV4-1 and TRBJ2-7; D could derive from TRBD1 or TRBD2 (5 bases each). Germline V gene lookup returns CDR1 MGHRA and CDR2 YSYEKL. CDR3 length equals 15 residues. Between the trimmed V and J ends, which lost 1 base and 0 bases, there was a span of 10 bases. CDR3 nucleotides: TGCGCCAGCAGCCAAGGGATGGGGGTCTCCTACGAGCAGTACTTC. It encodes CASSQGMGVSYEQYF.

The table lists this clonotype with many counts. This chain joins TRBV7-2 and TRBJ2-5; the D is unclear. V lost 2 bases, J lost 4 bases, and 11 bases lay in between. Germline V lookup: CDR1 SGHTA, CDR2 FQGNSA. This CDR3 is 14 amino acids long. This CDR3 is CASSLHGLPETQYF. Written as DNA, the CDR3 is TGTGCCAGCAGCTTACATGGCTTACCAGAGACCCAGTACTTC.

The rearrangement links TRBV20-1 to TRBJ2-5; 8 bases are a match to TRBD2. Germline V gene sequence: CDR1 DFQATT, CDR2 SNEGSKA (reference sequence). The J segment lost 1 base and the V segment lost 4 bases, leaving 5 bases of the junction unmatched. The CDR3 consists of 14 residues. The DNA for the CDR3 is TGCAGTGCTATTAGCGGGGACCCCCAAGAGACCCAGTACTTC. This gives the protein CSAISGDPQETQYF.

The chain couples TRBV20-1 to TRBJ2-7; a weak D match, TRBD1 (6 bases). This CDR3 spans 14 amino acids. CDR1 DFQATT and CDR2 SNEGSKA come from the germline V gene (reference sequence). The ends were cut back, 5 bases at V and 2 bases at J, with 16 bases in the middle. The CDR3 spells CSARRLTGPYEQYF. The CDR3 nucleotides are TGCAGTGCTCGCCGCCTGACAGGACCCTACGAGCAGTACTTC.

The chain has TRBV28 and TRBJ2-7; D tentatively fits TRBD1 or TRBD2 (5 bases each). CDR1 MDHEN and CDR2 SYDVKM come from the germline V gene. The V gene lost 6 bases and the J gene lost 0 bases, with 18 bases spanning the gap. The CDR3 runs to 16 residues. The CDR3 coding sequence is TGTGCCAGCAGCGAACCGGGGAACAGGAACTCCTACGAGCAGTACTTC. Its translation is CASSEPGNRNSYEQYF. Filled out from reference TRBV28 and TRBJ2-7, the complete variable domain reads DVKVTQSSRYLVKRTGEKVFLECVQDMDHENMFWYRQDPGLGLRLIYFSYDVKMKEKGDIPEGYSVSREKKERFSLILESASTNQTSMYLCASSEPGNRNSYEQYFGPGTRLTVT.

The chain uses TRBV20-1 and TRBJ2-5; D is ambiguous. This CDR3 has 12 residues. Trimming cost V 5 bases and J 0 bases, with 7 bases left between them. Per germline, CDR1 DFQATT and CDR2 SNEGSKA (reference sequence). The CDR3, as DNA: TGCAGTGCTTTGACGGACCAAGAGACCCAGTACTTC. Amino acids: CSALTDQETQYF.

This clonotype came up many times. The chain combines TRBV29-1 with TRBJ2-3; D might be TRBD1 (6 bases). Germline lookup yields CDR1 SQVTM and CDR2 ANQGSEA. This CDR3 has 13 residues. Trimming stripped 7 bases from V and 1 base from J, with 12 bases between. The CDR3 here is CSALNRGTDTQYF. CDR3 DNA: TGCAGCGCCCTAAACAGGGGCACAGATACGCAGTATTTT.

The chain uses TRBV15 and TRBJ2-7; tentatively, D is TRBD1 or TRBD2 (5 bases each). The V gene lost 5 bases and the J gene lost 0 bases, with 20 bases spanning the gap. CDR1 LNHNV and CDR2 YYDKDF come from the germline V gene (reference sequence). The CDR3 is made up of 17 amino acids. CDR3 residues: CATSAQIGTSSSYEQYF. For the CDR3, the DNA is TGTGCCACCAGCGCTCAAATCGGGACCTCAAGCTCCTACGAGCAGTACTTC.

This clonotype was picked up one time. At one end, the junction sequence differs from germline, possibly due to a read error. The chain combines TRBV20-1 with TRBJ2-3; D is perhaps TRBD2 (5 bases). CDR1 DFQATT and CDR2 SNEGSKA come from the germline V gene (reference sequence). The CDR3 length is 15 residues. CDR3 region: CCARSVADWTDTQYF. The DNA of the CDR3 is TGCTGTGCCAGGAGTGTGGCGGACTGGACAGATACGCAGTATTTT.

Ten or more counts support this clonotype. The rearrangement uses TRBV2 and TRBJ2-1; D may match TRBD1 or TRBD2 (5 bases each). V lost 3 bases, J lost 5 bases, and 11 bases lay in between. CDR1 is SNHLY, CDR2 FYNNEI, per germline. This CDR3 region has 14 residues. CDR3 in amino acids: CASSDGTLHNEQFF. As DNA, the CDR3 is TGTGCCAGCAGTGATGGGACCCTTCACAATGAGCAGTTCTTC.

The J gene is TRBJ2-1, the V gene TRBV7-7, with 8 bases that match TRBD2. CDR3 length equals 16 residues. Germline lookup yields CDR1 SSHAT and CDR2 FNYEAQ (reference sequence). J was trimmed by 5 bases and V by 5 bases; bases with no gene match: 11. This chain's CDR3 is CASSPRGGGEHNEQFF. The CDR3 DNA follows: TGTGCCAGCAGCCCCCGGGGGGGCGGGGAACACAATGAGCAGTTCTTC.

This clonotype was found a few times. The V gene is TRBV24-1, the J gene TRBJ1-1; D gene unclear. The CDR3 sequence is 16 residues long. V shed 3 bases and J shed 4 bases, with 17 bases lying between them. Germline V gives CDR1 KGHDR, CDR2 SFDVKD. The CDR3 DNA sequence: TGTGCCACCAGTGATCCTCAGACGGCAGGAGGCACTGAAGCTTTCTTT. Protein product: CATSDPQTAGGTEAFF.